This T cell receptor (beta chain) was retrieved from a study of shared clonotypes between healthy human individuals. Background on the study: Each donor had three CD4 naive, three CD4 memory, two CD8 naive and one CD8 memory plate.

In the authors' workflow: Owing to the provision of junction-only sequences devoid of quality scores by immunoSEQ, filtering differed. Data came from immunoSEQ multiplex PCR; TCRdb stores just in-frame clones and leaves some out. V and J calls and clone size come straight from that table; D and trimming were deduced from the DNA. The repertoire holds about 1.5 million clones, with around 97% as singletons. The CDR3 has 17 residues. Germline V CDR1 and CDR2: SGHAT, FQDESV (reference sequence). Deletions cut 6 bases from V and 0 bases from J, with 18 bases between. Negatively enriched CD4+ T cells were divided by CD45RA into naive and memory. General study findings and limits: The low donor count limited represented genetic and exposure-history diversity.

On this clone: Its antigen is currently unknown.

The sequenced sample was naive CD4+ T cells sorted from blood. As for subset: CD45RA+ positively selected. The receptor was derived from a young man in good health. The V gene is TRBV11-1, the J gene TRBJ2-1, with D maybe TRBD1 (6 bases). The CDR3 DNA reads TGTGCCAGCAGTGGGGGTTATGGGGGCAGCTCCTACAATGAGCAGTTCTTC. Protein sequence: CASSGGYGGSSYNEQFF.